These 3 T cell receptor beta chains came from one sample sequenced in a study of cytomegalovirus exposure and HLA in healthy donors. Here immunoSEQ multiplex PCR was the method, and the copy in TCRdb shows in-frame clones only, minus some. The table includes over 85,000 clones, 80% to 85% detected once. The sample taken for sequencing was PBMCs. These receptors were obtained from a woman younger than 35 in good health and CMV-seropositive.

In its sample, this clone was seen once. The chain joins TRBV5-5 to TRBJ2-2, with TRBD1 matching 8 bases. Germline V gene sequence: CDR1 SGHKS, CDR2 YYEKEE (reference sequence). CDR3 length equals 16 residues. The trim removed 5 bases at V and 3 bases at J, leaving 9 bases unmatched. This CDR3 reads CASSQGQGWDTGELFF. CDR3 DNA sequence: TGTGCCAGCAGTCAAGGACAGGGATGGGACACCGGGGAGCTGTTTTTT. Complete variable domain (other parts from reference TRBV5-5 and TRBJ2-2): DAGVTQSPTHLIKTRGQQVTLRCSPISGHKSVSWYQQVLGQGPQFIFQYYEKEERGRGNFPDRFSARQFPNYSSELNVNALLLGDSALYLCASSQGQGWDTGELFFGEGSRLTVL.

This clone was picked up one time. The J gene is TRBJ2-1, the V gene TRBV7-2; 10 bases line up with TRBD1. CDR1 SGHTA and CDR2 FQGNSA come from the germline V gene. Germline trimming cut 1 base from V and 8 bases from J; bases unmatched to any gene: 11. The CDR3 sequence is 17 residues long. The CDR3 sequence: CASSLVPPGQGWHEQFF. CDR3 DNA: TGTGCCAGCAGCTTAGTTCCGCCGGGACAGGGGTGGCATGAGCAGTTCTTC.

The rearrangement joins TRBV6-5 to TRBJ2-7, with a tentative D call TRBD1 (6 bases). Germline CDR1 and CDR2: MNHEY and SVGAGI. Trimming removed 6 bases from V and 3 bases from J, with 15 bases in between. There are 14 residues in the CDR3. The CDR3 DNA is TGTGCCAGCAGCCCTTCGGACAGCGGCTACGAGCAGTACTTC. Protein product: CASSPSDSGYEQYF.